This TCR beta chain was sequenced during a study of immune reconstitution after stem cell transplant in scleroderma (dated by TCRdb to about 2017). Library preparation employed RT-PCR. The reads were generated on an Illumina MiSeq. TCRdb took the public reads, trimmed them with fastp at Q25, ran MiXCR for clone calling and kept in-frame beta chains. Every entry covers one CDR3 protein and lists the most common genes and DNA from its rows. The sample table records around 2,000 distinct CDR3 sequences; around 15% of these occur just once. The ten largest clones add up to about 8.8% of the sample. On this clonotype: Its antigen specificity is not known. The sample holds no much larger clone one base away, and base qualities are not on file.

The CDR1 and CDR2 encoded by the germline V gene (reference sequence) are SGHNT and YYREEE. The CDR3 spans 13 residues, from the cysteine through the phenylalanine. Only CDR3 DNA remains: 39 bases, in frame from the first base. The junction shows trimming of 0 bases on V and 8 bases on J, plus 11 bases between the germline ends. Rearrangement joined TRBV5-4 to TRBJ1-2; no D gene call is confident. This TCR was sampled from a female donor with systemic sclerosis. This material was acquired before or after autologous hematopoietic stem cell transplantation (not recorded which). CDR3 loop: CASSLGGSRGYTF. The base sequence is TGTGCCAGCAGCTTGGGGGGTAGCCGGGGCTACACCTTC. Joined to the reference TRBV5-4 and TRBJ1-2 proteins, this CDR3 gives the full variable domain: ETGVTQSPTHLIKTRGQQVTLRCSSQSGHNTVSWYQQALGQGPQFIFQYYREEENGRGNFPPRFSGLQFPNYSSELNVNALELDDSALYLCASSLGGSRGYTFGSGTRLTVV.